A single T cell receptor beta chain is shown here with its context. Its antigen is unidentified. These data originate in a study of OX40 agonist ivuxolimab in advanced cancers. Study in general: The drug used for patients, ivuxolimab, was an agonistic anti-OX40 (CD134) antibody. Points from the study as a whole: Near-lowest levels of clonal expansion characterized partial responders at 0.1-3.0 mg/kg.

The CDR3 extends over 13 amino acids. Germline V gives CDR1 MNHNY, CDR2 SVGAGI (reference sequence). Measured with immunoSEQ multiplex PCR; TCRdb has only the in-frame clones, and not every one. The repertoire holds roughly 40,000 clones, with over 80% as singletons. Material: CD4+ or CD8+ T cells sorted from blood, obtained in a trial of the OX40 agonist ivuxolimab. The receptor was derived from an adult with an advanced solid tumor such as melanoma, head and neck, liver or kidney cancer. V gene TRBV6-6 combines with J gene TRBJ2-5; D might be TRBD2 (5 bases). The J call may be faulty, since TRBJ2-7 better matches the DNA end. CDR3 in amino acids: CASSPGIVNEQYF. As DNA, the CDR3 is TGTGCCAGCAGCCCGGGAATTGTCAACGAGCAGTACTTC.